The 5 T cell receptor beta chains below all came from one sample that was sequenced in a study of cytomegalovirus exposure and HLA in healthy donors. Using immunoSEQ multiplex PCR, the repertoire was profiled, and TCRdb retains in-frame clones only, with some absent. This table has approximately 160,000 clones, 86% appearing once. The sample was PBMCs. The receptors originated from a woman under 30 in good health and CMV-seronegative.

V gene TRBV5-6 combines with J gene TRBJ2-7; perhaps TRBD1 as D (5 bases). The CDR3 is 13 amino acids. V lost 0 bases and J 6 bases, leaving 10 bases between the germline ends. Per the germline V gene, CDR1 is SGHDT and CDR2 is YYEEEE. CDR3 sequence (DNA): TGTGCCAGCAGCTTGGTCAGGGCAAGCGAGCAGTACTTC. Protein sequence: CASSLVRASEQYF.

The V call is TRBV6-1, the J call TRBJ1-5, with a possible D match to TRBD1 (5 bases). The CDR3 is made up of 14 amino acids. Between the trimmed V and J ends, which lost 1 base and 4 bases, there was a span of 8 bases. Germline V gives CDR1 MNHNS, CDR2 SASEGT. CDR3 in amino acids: CASSEVPGNQPQHF. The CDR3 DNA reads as TGTGCCAGCAGTGAAGTTCCAGGGAATCAGCCCCAGCATTTT.

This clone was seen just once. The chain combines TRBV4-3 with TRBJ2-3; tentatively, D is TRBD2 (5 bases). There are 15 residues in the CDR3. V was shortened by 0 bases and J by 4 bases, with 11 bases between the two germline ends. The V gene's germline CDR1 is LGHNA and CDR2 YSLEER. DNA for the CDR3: TGCGCCAGCAGCCAAGATCCCACACTAGCAGATACGCAGTATTTT. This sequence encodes CASSQDPTLADTQYF.

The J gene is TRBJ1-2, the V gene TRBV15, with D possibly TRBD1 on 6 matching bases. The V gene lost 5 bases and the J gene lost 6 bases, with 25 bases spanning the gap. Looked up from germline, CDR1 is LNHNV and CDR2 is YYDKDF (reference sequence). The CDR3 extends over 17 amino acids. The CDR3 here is CATSGNPSLSGHNGYTF. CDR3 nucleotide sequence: TGTGCCACCAGCGGGAACCCCTCCCTTTCGGGACATAATGGCTACACCTTC.

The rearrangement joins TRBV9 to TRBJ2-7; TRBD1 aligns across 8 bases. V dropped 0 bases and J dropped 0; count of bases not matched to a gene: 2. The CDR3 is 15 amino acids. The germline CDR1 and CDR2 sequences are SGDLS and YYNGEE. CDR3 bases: TGTGCCAGCAGCGTAGGACAGGGGACCTCCTACGAGCAGTACTTC. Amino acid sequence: CASSVGQGTSYEQYF. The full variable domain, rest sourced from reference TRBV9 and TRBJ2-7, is DSGVTQTPKHLITATGQRVTLRCSPRSGDLSVYWYQQSLDQGLQFLIQYYNGEERAKGNILERFSAQQFPDLHSELNLSSLELGDSALYFCASSVGQGTSYEQYFGPGTRLTVT.